This T cell receptor beta chain was sequenced during a study of blood T cell repertoires in COVID-19. Study at large: Samples came from the United States, Italy and Spain, spanning acute and convalescent COVID-19.

Assay used: immunoSEQ multiplex PCR; TCRdb lists only in-frame clones, some missing. The top ten hold 13% of the sample, which has around 210,000 clones, 84% seen once. J gave up 2 bases and V 5 bases, and 11 bases lay outside the gene matches. The germline CDR1 and CDR2 sequences are MNHEY and SMNVEV (reference sequence). The CDR3 consists of 17 residues. The specimen was peripheral blood. The sequence was collected from a human donor in a cohort sampled during active COVID-19. V is TRBV27 and J is TRBJ2-7; 11 nucleotides match TRBD2. The CDR3 DNA reads TGTGCCAGCAGTCCCGATCGGGGACTAGCGGCCCCCTACGAGCAGTACTTC. This gives the protein CASSPDRGLAAPYEQYF.